This T cell receptor (beta chain) was retrieved from a study of blood T cell repertoires in COVID-19. Study details: Researchers got acute and convalescent COVID-19 samples from the United States, Italy and Spain. In each case, the material was cDNA or gDNA derived from T cells, B-cell-depleted T cells, or PBMCs.

The CDR3 extends over 14 amino acids. The trim removed 0 bases at V and 6 bases at J, leaving 3 bases unmatched. The germline V gene encodes CDR1 SGHNT and CDR2 YYREEE (reference sequence). In the source study's methods: Reference gene primers were amplified, and this amplification served to estimate nucleated cell counts. TCRdb keeps only in-frame clones here, not all; method: immunoSEQ multiplex PCR. V, J and clone size are those of that table, while D and trimming were read from the DNA. The data contain roughly 250,000 clones, about 90% of them seen just once; the ten biggest clones take up less than 15%.

The V call is TRBV5-4, the J call TRBJ2-1, with 7 bases matching TRBD2. The sequence was collected from a woman aged 30 to 39 with COVID-19, enrolled during active disease. The specimen was peripheral blood. CDR3 loop: CASSLVPSGNEQFF. For the CDR3, the DNA is TGTGCCAGCAGCTTGGTCCCTAGCGGCAATGAGCAGTTCTTC.